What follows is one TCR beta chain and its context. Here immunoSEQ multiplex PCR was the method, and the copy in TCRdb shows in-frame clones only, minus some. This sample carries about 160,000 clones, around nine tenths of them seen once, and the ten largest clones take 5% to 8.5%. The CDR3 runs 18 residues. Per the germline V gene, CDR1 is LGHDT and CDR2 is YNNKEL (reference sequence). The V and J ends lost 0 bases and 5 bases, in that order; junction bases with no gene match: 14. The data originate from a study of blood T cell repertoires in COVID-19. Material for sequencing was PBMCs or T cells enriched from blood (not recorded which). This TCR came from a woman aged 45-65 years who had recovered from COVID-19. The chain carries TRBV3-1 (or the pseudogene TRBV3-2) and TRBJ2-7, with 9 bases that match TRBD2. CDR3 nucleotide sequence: TGTGCCAGCAGCCAAGATACCCTCTGGCGGGGGGGCGGGGACGAGCAGTACTTC. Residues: CASSQDTLWRGGGDEQYF.